Listed below are T cell receptor beta chains from one sample, sequenced in a study of cytotoxic CD8 clonotypes in ibrutinib-treated CLL. Produced via immunoSEQ multiplex PCR; TCRdb's table is partial and in-frame only. The table shows 14,000 or so clones, with approximately 60% occurring only once. The source was PBMCs, collected before ibrutinib treatment. Receptors were obtained from a human donor with chronic lymphocytic leukemia. The CDR3 runs from the conserved cysteine through the conserved F or W. A D gene is named only where the DNA matches it firmly. Clone size is stated in some rows and not others, as once, few, many or a class when expanded.

J: TRBJ1-2; V: TRBV27; D: TRBD1; size: once; DNA: TGTGCCACCTCGTCTCGGACAGGGAACTATGGCTACACCTTC; CDR3: CATSSRTGNYGYTF
J: TRBJ2-2; V: TRBV5-1; D: .; size: .; DNA: TGCGCCAGCAGCTTAACGGGCCTAGTCACCGGGGAGCTGTTTTTT; CDR3: CASSLTGLVTGELFF
J: TRBJ2-7; V: TRBV6-1; D: .; size: .; DNA: TGTGCCAGCAGTGAAGTGGGCGGTACCTACGAGCAGTACTTC; CDR3: CASSEVGGTYEQYF
J: TRBJ2-7; V: TRBV5-4; D: TRBD1; size: .; DNA: TGTGCCAGCAGCACACCCCGGGACAGGGTCCACGAGCAGTACTTC; CDR3: CASSTPRDRVHEQYF
J: TRBJ2-7; V: TRBV2; D: .; size: few; DNA: TGTGCCAGCAGTGGGGTGGGAACCTACGAGCAGTACTTC; CDR3: CASSGVGTYEQYF
J: TRBJ1-2; V: TRBV9; D: TRBD1; size: .; DNA: TGTGCCAGCAGTGAAACCCGGGACAGAGACTATGGCTACACCTTC; CDR3: CASSETRDRDYGYTF
J: TRBJ1-2; V: TRBV4-1; D: .; size: .; DNA: TGCGCCAGCAGCCAAGGGACTCATGAGGGCTACACCTTC; CDR3: CASSQGTHEGYTF
J: TRBJ1-5; V: TRBV19; D: TRBD1; size: .; DNA: TGTGCCAGTAGGATAACCGGGACAGGGGGCGTTCAGCCCCAGCATTTT; CDR3: CASRITGTGGVQPQHF
J: TRBJ2-5; V: TRBV29-1; D: .; size: once; DNA: TGCAGCGTTAAGGAGGAGACCCAGTACTTC; CDR3: CSVKEETQYF
J: TRBJ2-1; V: TRBV18; D: TRBD2; size: .; DNA: TGTGCCAGCTCACCGGGGACTAGTGAGCAGTTCTTC; CDR3: CASSPGTSEQFF
J: TRBJ1-1; V: TRBV7-9; D: .; size: .; DNA: TGTGCCAGCAGCTTAGCCCAGGGAAATACTGAAGCTTTCTTT; CDR3: CASSLAQGNTEAFF
J: TRBJ2-1; V: TRBV19; D: TRBD1; size: .; DNA: TGTGCCAGTAGCACAGACAGGGAGAATGAGCAGTTCTTC; CDR3: CASSTDRENEQFF
J: TRBJ2-7; V: TRBV6-5; D: .; size: .; DNA: TGTGCCACGACATTACAGGGAATTAACGAGCAGTACTTC; CDR3: CATTLQGINEQYF
J: TRBJ2-7; V: TRBV12-2; D: .; size: .; DNA: TGTGCAAGTCGCTGCCGCGCCGGGCCCGGACGATACGAGCAGTACTTC; CDR3: CASRCRAGPGRYEQYF
J: TRBJ1-1; V: TRBV5-1; D: .; size: .; DNA: TGCGCCAGCAGCTTGTTAGCTGTCGGCGACACTGAAGCTTTCTTT; CDR3: CASSLLAVGDTEAFF
J: TRBJ1-2; V: TRBV6-1; D: TRBD1; size: .; DNA: TGTGCCAGCAGTGTAACAGGGGAGGGGGTCTATGGCTACACCTTC; CDR3: CASSVTGEGVYGYTF
J: TRBJ2-7; V: TRBV5-6; D: .; size: .; DNA: TGTGCCAGCAGCGAATGGACAGACTACGAGCAGTACTTC; CDR3: CASSEWTDYEQYF
J: TRBJ1-1; V: TRBV5-4; D: TRBD1; size: few; DNA: TGTGCCAGCAGCCCCGACAGGGGGGCGAACACTGAAGCTTTCTTT; CDR3: CASSPDRGANTEAFF
J: TRBJ2-7; V: TRBV29-1; D: TRBD1; size: .; DNA: TGCAGCGCCTTCTCCGGGACAGGGGGCCTCGAGCAGTACTTC; CDR3: CSAFSGTGGLEQYF
J: TRBJ1-1; V: TRBV29-1; D: .; size: .; DNA: TGCAGCGCCGTGATAAACACTGAAGCTTTCTTT; CDR3: CSAVINTEAFF
J: TRBJ2-2; V: TRBV2; D: .; size: .; DNA: TGTGCCAGCACCTTACCCTCGGCAGGCGCCGTTACGAACACCGGGGAGCGGGTTTTT; CDR3: CASTLPSAGAVTNTGERVF
J: TRBJ2-7; V: TRBV5-5; D: .; size: few; DNA: TGTGCCAGCAGCTTGGGTGGAGCCGAGCAGTACTTC; CDR3: CASSLGGAEQYF
J: TRBJ2-2; V: TRBV9; D: .; size: few; DNA: TGTGCCAGCAGCGTAGCTTTGGAGGGGGACGGGGAGCTGTTTTTT; CDR3: CASSVALEGDGELFF
J: TRBJ2-7; V: TRBV10-2; D: .; size: .; DNA: TGCGCCAGCAGTGAGGCGGGGAGCGAGCAGTACTTC; CDR3: CASSEAGSEQYF
J: TRBJ2-1; V: TRBV5-1; D: .; size: .; DNA: TGCGCCAGCAGGGAAAGACTTATCTACAATGAGCAGTTCTTC; CDR3: CASRERLIYNEQFF
J: TRBJ2-1; V: TRBV2; D: TRBD2; size: .; DNA: TGTGCCAGCAGTAATCCTAGCGGCAATGAGCAGTTCTTC; CDR3: CASSNPSGNEQFF